This TCR beta chain was identified during a study of response to subunit inactivated influenza vaccine. Study conclusions and caveats: Seasonal influenza vaccination, on each occasion, was suggested by the authors to recruit few new T cells.

The germline V and J ends were trimmed by 0 bases and 5 bases, with 10 bases remaining between them. The CDR3 is 13 amino acids. CDR1 is GTSNPN, CDR2 SVGIG, per germline (reference sequence). TCRdb reprocessed the RT-PCR reads with MiXCR, giving one entry per CDR3 protein. The repertoire has hundreds of thousands of distinct CDR3 sequences, 12% of them found once; the top ten carry more than 8.5%. This clonotype was seen a handful of times. The antigen is unknown. This TCR derives from a man between 50 and 59 years old who received an inactivated influenza vaccine. The J gene is TRBJ2-5, the V gene TRBV30; unclear D gene. The sample consisted of PBMCs from blood, taken on the day of vaccination. The CDR3 coding sequence is TGTGCCTGGAGTGTACACGTCTGGGAGACCCAGTACTTC. It codes for CAWSVHVWETQYF.